These T cell receptor beta chains were read from a single sample in a study of blood T cell repertoires in COVID-19. TCRdb's copy holds only in-frame clones and misses some; the assay was immunoSEQ multiplex PCR. This table holds around 190,000 clones, 80% found once. Material for sequencing was peripheral blood. The receptor set was obtained from a man in his fifties or sixties with acute or convalescent COVID-19. Both conserved end residues are part of each CDR3. The order of the fields is V gene, J gene, clone size, D gene, CDR3 protein, CDR3 DNA. D genes are given only for firm matches. Not all rows give a size; the values are once, few, many and, for expanded clones, a class.

>TRBV2|TRBJ2-5|once|TRBD2
CASSGASGREETQYF
TGTGCCAGCAGTGGGGCTAGCGGGAGGGAAGAGACCCAGTACTTC
>TRBV5-6|TRBJ1-2|few|TRBD1
CASSLMDRLGGYTF
TGTGCCAGCAGCTTGATGGACAGGCTTGGGGGCTACACCTTC
>TRBV7-9|TRBJ1-5|NA|NA
CASSSQTQPQHF
TGTGCCAGCTCTTCACAAACCCAGCCCCAGCATTTT
>TRBV4-2|TRBJ2-7|NA|NA
CASSPDYSYEQYF
TGTGCCAGCAGCCCGGACTATTCCTACGAGCAGTACTTC
>TRBV6-5|TRBJ2-3|NA|TRBD2
CASKRGLGGTDTQYF
TGTGCCAGCAAGCGGGGACTAGGCGGGACAGATACGCAGTATTTT
>TRBV3-1/TRBV3-2|TRBJ2-7|NA|NA
CASSRYGTKSSYEQYF
TGTGCCAGCAGCCGTTACGGGACAAAAAGCTCCTACGAGCAGTACTTC
>TRBV6-5|TRBJ2-2|NA|NA
CASSYSPNTGELFF
TGTGCCAGCAGTTACTCCCCAAACACCGGGGAGCTGTTTTTT
>TRBV5-1|TRBJ1-4|NA|NA
CASSGGDTQYEKLFF
TGCGCCAGCAGCGGGGGGGACACACAATATGAAAAACTGTTTTTT
>TRBV7-8|TRBJ2-5|NA|TRBD2
CASSLLAGAETQYF
TGTGCCAGCAGCTTGCTAGCGGGGGCGGAGACCCAGTACTTC
>TRBV7-3|TRBJ1-5|few|TRBD1
CASSSFWGTDRGSNQPQHF
TGTGCCAGCAGCTCTTTTTGGGGGACGGACAGGGGGAGCAATCAGCCCCAGCATTTT
>TRBV4-1|TRBJ1-6|NA|NA
CASSQSETAASPLHF
TGCGCCAGCAGCCAATCGGAGACTGCAGCCTCACCCCTCCACTTT
>TRBV6-5|TRBJ2-1|NA|TRBD1
CASSPRNRGEQFF
TGTGCCAGCAGCCCCCGAAACAGGGGAGAGCAGTTCTTC
>TRBV7-2|TRBJ2-2|NA|TRBD2
CASSSRTSGRDTGELFF
TGTGCCAGCAGCTCCCGGACTAGCGGGAGGGACACCGGGGAGCTGTTTTTT
>TRBV19|TRBJ2-1|NA|NA
CASSIPRRSSYNEQFF
TGTGCCAGTAGTATTCCGCGGAGAAGCTCCTACAATGAGCAGTTCTTC
>TRBV5-4|TRBJ1-2|NA|NA
CASGKWRGANGYTF
TGTGCCAGCGGGAAGTGGCGGGGCGCTAATGGCTACACCTTC
>TRBV7-3|TRBJ2-6|NA|NA
CASSPGANVLTF
TGTGCCAGCAGCCCAGGGGCCAACGTCCTGACTTTC
>TRBV4-1|TRBJ1-2|NA|TRBD1
CASRKTGVNGYTF
TGCGCCAGCAGGAAAACAGGGGTCAATGGCTACACCTTC
>TRBV7-2|TRBJ1-1|NA|NA
CASSLAGRNTEAFF
TGTGCCAGCAGCTTGGCAGGGCGGAACACTGAAGCTTTCTTT
>TRBV5-6|TRBJ1-5|NA|TRBD1
CASSLTTGEQNQPQHF
TGTGCCAGCAGCCTGACCACAGGGGAGCAAAATCAGCCCCAGCATTTT
>TRBV29-1|TRBJ1-1|NA|TRBD1
CSVAKTGEHEAFF
TGCAGCGTCGCTAAAACAGGGGAACATGAAGCTTTCTTT
>TRBV25-1|TRBJ2-1|NA|TRBD2
CASSEAGGFQRQFF
TGTGCCAGCAGTGAAGCGGGAGGCTTTCAGCGCCAGTTCTTC
>TRBV5-1|TRBJ1-4|NA|TRBD1
CASSSGQGATNEKLFF
TGCGCCAGCAGCTCGGGACAGGGTGCAACTAATGAAAAACTGTTTTTT
>TRBV19|TRBJ1-3|NA|NA
CASSIDLTGLAGNTIYF
TGTGCCAGTAGCATAGATTTGACGGGTCTGGCAGGAAACACCATATATTTT
>TRBV4-1|TRBJ2-1|NA|NA
CASSLLYYSGEQFF
TGCGCCAGCAGCCTATTGTACTACTCGGGTGAGCAGTTCTTC
>TRBV5-4|TRBJ1-1|NA|NA
CASSETSYTEAFF
TGTGCCAGCAGCGAGACAAGCTACACTGAAGCTTTCTTT
>TRBV12-3/TRBV12-4|TRBJ1-1|once|NA
CASTLQENTEAFF
TGTGCCAGCACCCTACAGGAAAACACTGAAGCTTTCTTT
>TRBV6-2/TRBV6-3|TRBJ1-5|NA|TRBD1
CASSLGGPNQPQHF
TGTGCCAGCAGTTTAGGGGGCCCCAATCAGCCCCAGCATTTT
>TRBV6-6|TRBJ2-2|NA|NA
CASIPPGLTNTGELFF
TGTGCCAGCATCCCTCCGGGACTTACGAACACCGGGGAGCTGTTTTTT
>TRBV30|TRBJ2-7|NA|NA
CAWGSTSYEQYF
TGTGCCTGGGGCAGTACAAGTTACGAGCAGTACTTC
>TRBV5-1|TRBJ2-1|NA|TRBD1
CASSRTSGGAYNEQFF
TGCGCCAGCAGCCGAACGTCAGGGGGCGCCTACAATGAGCAGTTCTTC
>TRBV6-5|TRBJ1-6|NA|NA
CASIGQFYNSPLHF
TGTGCCAGCATCGGACAGTTCTATAATTCACCCCTCCACTTT
>TRBV4-3|TRBJ1-3|NA|NA
CASSQEGGNIIYF
TGCGCCAGCAGCCAAGAAGGAGGAAACATCATATATTTT
>TRBV4-1|TRBJ1-5|NA|TRBD1
CASSPDRGGKPQHF
TGCGCCAGCAGCCCCGACAGGGGAGGAAAGCCCCAGCATTTT
>TRBV6-5|TRBJ1-4|NA|NA
CASSTGGKINEKLFF
TGTGCCAGCAGTACCGGAGGGAAGATAAATGAAAAACTGTTTTTT
>TRBV6-6|TRBJ2-1|NA|TRBD2
CASNLAGGRNNEQFF
TGTGCCAGCAACTTAGCGGGGGGGCGGAACAATGAGCAGTTCTTC
>TRBV12-3/TRBV12-4|TRBJ1-5|NA|NA
CASSFSPQPQHF
TGTGCCAGCAGTTTCAGTCCTCAGCCCCAGCATTTT
>TRBV24-1|TRBJ1-2|NA|NA
CATSGGGYYGYTF
TGTGCCACCAGTGGAGGAGGCTACTATGGCTACACCTTC
>TRBV7-3|TRBJ1-3|few|NA
CASTLGTGSLGNTIYF
TGTGCCAGCACCCTAGGTACAGGGTCCCTCGGAAACACCATATATTTT
>TRBV6-1|TRBJ1-3|NA|NA
CASSEQVSSGNTIYF
TGTGCCAGCAGTGAACAGGTCAGCTCTGGAAACACCATATATTTT
>TRBV6-5|TRBJ1-6|NA|TRBD1
CASSYLRDRTDF
TGTGCCAGCAGTTACCTACGGGACAGGACAGACTTT
>TRBV7-6|TRBJ1-4|NA|TRBD1
CASSFTGGSNEKLFF
TGTGCCAGCAGCTTCACAGGGGGGAGTAATGAAAAACTGTTTTTT
>TRBV3-1/TRBV3-2|TRBJ2-7|NA|TRBD2
CASSPGTSAYEQYF
TGTGCCAGCAGTCCCGGGACTAGCGCCTACGAGCAGTACTTC
>TRBV11-3|TRBJ2-1|NA|NA
CASSLDRRVQGDEQFF
TGTGCCAGCAGCTTAGATCGCCGGGTCCAGGGCGATGAGCAGTTCTTC
>TRBV18|TRBJ2-6|NA|TRBD1
CASSPGTGGGGANVLTF
TGTGCCAGCTCACCAGGGACAGGGGGCGGTGGGGCCAACGTCCTGACTTTC
>TRBV10-3|TRBJ2-7|NA|NA
CAISESTVYEQYF
TGTGCCATCAGTGAGTCGACAGTGTACGAGCAGTACTTC
>TRBV2|TRBJ2-3|NA|NA
CASSETYLEF
TGTGCCAGCAGTGAAACCTACCTAGAATTT
>TRBV7-9|TRBJ2-3|NA|TRBD2
CASSTGTSGGAADTQYF
TGTGCCAGCAGCACAGGGACTAGCGGGGGGGCCGCAGATACGCAGTATTTT
>TRBV6-1|TRBJ2-1|NA|TRBD2
CASSEAAAGYNEQFF
TGTGCCAGCAGTGAAGCGGCAGCGGGATACAATGAGCAGTTCTTC
>TRBV7-2|TRBJ2-2|NA|TRBD2
CASSTLAGGHAGELFF
TGTGCCAGCAGCACTCTAGCGGGGGGGCATGCCGGGGAGCTGTTTTTT
>TRBV4-2|TRBJ1-5|few|TRBD1
CASSGTVGNQPQHF
TGTGCCAGCTCCGGGACAGTGGGCAATCAGCCCCAGCATTTT
>TRBV4-1|TRBJ2-3|NA|TRBD1
CASSYPGQGRGDTQYF
TGCGCCAGCAGCTACCCGGGACAGGGAAGGGGGGATACGCAGTATTTT
>TRBV25-1|TRBJ1-4|NA|NA
CASSPVATNEKLFF
TGTGCCAGCAGTCCGGTTGCAACTAATGAAAAACTGTTTTTT